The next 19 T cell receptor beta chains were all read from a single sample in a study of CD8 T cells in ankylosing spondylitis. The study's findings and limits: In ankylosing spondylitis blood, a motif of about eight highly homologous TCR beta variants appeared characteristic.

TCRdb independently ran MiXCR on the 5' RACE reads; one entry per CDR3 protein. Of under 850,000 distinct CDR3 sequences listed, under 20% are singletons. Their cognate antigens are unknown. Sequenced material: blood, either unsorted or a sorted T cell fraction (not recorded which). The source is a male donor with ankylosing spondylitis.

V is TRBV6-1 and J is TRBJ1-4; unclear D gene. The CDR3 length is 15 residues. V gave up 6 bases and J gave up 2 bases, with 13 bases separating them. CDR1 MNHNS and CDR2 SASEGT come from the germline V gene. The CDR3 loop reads CASRKAVGTNEKLFF. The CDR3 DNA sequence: TGTGCCAGCAGGAAAGCGGTGGGGACTAATGAAAAACTGTTTTTT.

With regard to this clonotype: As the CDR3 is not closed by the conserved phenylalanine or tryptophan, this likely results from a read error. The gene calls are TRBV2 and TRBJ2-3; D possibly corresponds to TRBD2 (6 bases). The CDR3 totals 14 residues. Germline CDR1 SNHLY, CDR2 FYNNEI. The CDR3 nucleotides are TGTGTCAGCAGTGTGGGGGGAAGCACAGATACGCAGTATCTT. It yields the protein CVSSVGGSTDTQYL.

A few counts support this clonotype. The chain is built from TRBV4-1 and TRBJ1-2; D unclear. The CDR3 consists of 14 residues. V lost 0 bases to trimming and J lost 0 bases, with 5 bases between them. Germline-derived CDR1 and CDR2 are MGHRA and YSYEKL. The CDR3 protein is CASSQDPPNYGYTF. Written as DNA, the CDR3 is TGCGCCAGCAGCCAAGATCCCCCTAACTATGGCTACACCTTC.

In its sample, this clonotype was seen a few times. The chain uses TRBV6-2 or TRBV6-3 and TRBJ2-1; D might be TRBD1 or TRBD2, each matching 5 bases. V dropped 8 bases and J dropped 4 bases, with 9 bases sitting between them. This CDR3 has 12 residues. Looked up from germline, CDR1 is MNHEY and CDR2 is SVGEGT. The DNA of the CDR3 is TGTGCCAGCGCTGAGGGGTACAATGAGCAGTTCTTC. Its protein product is CASAEGYNEQFF.

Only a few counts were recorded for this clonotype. The CDR3 spells CASSSAGTAEKLFF. The CDR3 DNA reads as TGTGCCAGCAGTTCTGCCGGGACAGCCGAAAAACTGTTTTTT. This chain connects TRBV6-5 to TRBJ1-4; 7 positions match TRBD1. CDR1 MNHEY and CDR2 SVGAGI come from the germline V gene. V shed 4 bases and J 8 bases; nucleotides not matched to a gene: 7. CDR3 length equals 14 residues.

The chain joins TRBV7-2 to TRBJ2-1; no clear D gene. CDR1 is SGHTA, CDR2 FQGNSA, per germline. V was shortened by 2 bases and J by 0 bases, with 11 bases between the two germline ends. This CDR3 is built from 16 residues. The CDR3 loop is CASSLPGPSSYNEQFF. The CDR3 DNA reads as TGTGCCAGCAGCTTACCCGGCCCCAGCTCCTACAATGAGCAGTTCTTC.

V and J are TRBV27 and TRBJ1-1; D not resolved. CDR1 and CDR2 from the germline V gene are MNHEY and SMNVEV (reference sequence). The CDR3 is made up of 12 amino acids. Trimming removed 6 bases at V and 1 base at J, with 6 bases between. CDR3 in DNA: TGTGCCAGCAGAATGGGGAACACTGAAGCTTTCTTT. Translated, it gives CASRMGNTEAFF.

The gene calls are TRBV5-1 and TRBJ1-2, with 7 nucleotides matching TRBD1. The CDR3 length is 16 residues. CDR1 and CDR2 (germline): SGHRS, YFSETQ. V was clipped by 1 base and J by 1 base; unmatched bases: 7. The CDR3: CASSLTGTVYNYGYTF. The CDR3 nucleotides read TGCGCCAGCAGCTTGACCGGGACAGTCTATAACTATGGCTACACCTTC.

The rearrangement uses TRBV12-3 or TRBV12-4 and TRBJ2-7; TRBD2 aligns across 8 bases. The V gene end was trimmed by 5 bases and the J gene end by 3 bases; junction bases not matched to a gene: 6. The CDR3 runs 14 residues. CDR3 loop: CASSPSGLGYEQYF. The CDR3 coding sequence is TGTGCCAGCAGTCCTAGCGGGCTAGGCTACGAGCAGTACTTC.

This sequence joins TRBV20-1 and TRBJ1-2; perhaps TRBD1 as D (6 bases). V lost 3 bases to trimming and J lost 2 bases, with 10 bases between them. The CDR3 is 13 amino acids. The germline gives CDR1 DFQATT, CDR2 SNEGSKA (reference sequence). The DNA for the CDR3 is TGCAGTGCTAGGTCGCAGGGGAACTATGGCTACACCTTC. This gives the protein CSARSQGNYGYTF.

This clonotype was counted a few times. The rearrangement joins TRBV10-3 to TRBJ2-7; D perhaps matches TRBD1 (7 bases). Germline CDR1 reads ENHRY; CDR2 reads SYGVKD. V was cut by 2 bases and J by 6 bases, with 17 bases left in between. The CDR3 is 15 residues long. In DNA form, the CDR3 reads TGTGCCATCAGTGAGGAGGGGGGACAGCACCTCGAGCAGTACTTC. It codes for CAISEEGGQHLEQYF.

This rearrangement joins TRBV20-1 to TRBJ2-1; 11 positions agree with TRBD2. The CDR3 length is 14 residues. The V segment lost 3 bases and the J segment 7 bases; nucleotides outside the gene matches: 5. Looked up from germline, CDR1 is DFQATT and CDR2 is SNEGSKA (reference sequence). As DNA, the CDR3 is TGCAGTGCTAGTAGCGGGGGGGCCATTAATGAGCAGTTCTTC. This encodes CSASSGGAINEQFF.

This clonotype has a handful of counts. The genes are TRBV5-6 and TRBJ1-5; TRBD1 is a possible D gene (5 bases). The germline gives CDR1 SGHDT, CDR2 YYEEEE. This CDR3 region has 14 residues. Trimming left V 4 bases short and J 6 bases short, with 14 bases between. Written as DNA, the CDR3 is TGTGCCAGCAGCCTTAGTGGGGACGGTCAGCCCCAGCATTTT. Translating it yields CASSLSGDGQPQHF.

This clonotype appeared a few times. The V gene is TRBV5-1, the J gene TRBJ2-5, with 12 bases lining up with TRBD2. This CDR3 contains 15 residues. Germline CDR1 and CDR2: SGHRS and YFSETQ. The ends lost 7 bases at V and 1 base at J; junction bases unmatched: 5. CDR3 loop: CASGSSGRAQETQYF. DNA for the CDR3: TGCGCCAGCGGATCTAGCGGGAGGGCCCAAGAGACCCAGTACTTC.

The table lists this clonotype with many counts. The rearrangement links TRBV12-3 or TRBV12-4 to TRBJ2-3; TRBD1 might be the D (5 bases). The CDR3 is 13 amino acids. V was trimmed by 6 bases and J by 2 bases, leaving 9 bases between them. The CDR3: CASSPGLTDTQYF. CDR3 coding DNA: TGTGCCAGCAGCCCAGGGCTCACAGATACGCAGTATTTT.

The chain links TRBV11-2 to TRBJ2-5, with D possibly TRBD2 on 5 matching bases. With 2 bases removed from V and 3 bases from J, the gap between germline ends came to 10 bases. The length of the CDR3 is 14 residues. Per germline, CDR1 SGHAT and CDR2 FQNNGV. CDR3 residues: CASSLIPGKETQYF. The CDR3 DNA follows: TGTGCCAGCAGCTTAATCCCCGGGAAAGAGACCCAGTACTTC.

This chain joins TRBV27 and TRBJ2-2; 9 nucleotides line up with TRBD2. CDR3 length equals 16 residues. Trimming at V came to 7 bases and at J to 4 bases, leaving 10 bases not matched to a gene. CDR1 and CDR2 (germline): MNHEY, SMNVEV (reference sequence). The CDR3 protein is CASMVAGGLGTGELFF. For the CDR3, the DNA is TGTGCCAGCATGGTTGCGGGAGGGCTAGGCACCGGGGAGCTGTTTTTT.

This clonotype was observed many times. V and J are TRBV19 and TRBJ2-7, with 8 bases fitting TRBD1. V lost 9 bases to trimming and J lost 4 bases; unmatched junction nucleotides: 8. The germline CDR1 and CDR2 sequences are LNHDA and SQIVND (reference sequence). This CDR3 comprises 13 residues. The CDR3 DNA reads TGTGCCAGCAACGCAGGGGGCCAATACGAGCAGTACTTC. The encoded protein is CASNAGGQYEQYF.

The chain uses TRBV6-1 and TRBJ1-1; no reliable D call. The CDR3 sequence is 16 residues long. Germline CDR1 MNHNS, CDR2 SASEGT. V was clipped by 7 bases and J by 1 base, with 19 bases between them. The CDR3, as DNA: TGTGCCAGCAACTCCCGGGCCCCTACCACGAACACTGAAGCTTTCTTT. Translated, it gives CASNSRAPTTNTEAFF.